This T cell receptor beta chain was sequenced during a study of T-cell reconstitution after alpha-beta-depleted transplantation in children. This sample's TCRbeta library carried unique molecular identifier barcodes. TCRdb reprocessed the PCR reads via MiXCR and lists one record per CDR3 protein. Among some 500,000 distinct CDR3 sequences listed, around 18% were seen once. Germline loops: CDR1 ENHRY, CDR2 SYGVKD. The CDR3 is 14 amino acids. V lost 1 base and J lost 7; bases outside the gene matches: 7. The clonotype comes from a human donor who donated a stem cell graft to a child with acute lymphoblastic leukemia. Material: PBMCs from the stem cell graft donor, obtained from the stem cell graft. This rearrangement joins TRBV10-3 to TRBJ2-7; 7 nucleotides match TRBD1. CDR3 nucleotides: TGTGCCATCAGTGAGTGGCAGGGGGATAGGGAGCAGTACTTC. It yields the protein CAISEWQGDREQYF.